The entry below describes one T cell receptor (beta chain). Its antigen is currently unknown. The source of the sample is a study of cytotoxic CD8 clonotypes in ibrutinib-treated CLL. For the study at large: Sequenced samples delivered averages of 255,043 productive templates and around 90,000 productive rearrangements.

Clones were read by immunoSEQ multiplex PCR, and TCRdb kept only the in-frame ones, dropping some. This sample has around 21,000 clones, with roughly 72% found just once. The study, taken as a whole, reports: Clonality went up at ibrutinib response and then declined back toward baseline at progression.

The CDR3 covers 16 residues. From germline, CDR1 is MNHNY and CDR2 SVGAGI (reference sequence). Trimming took 5 bases from V and 1 from J; bases not matched to a gene: 7. The genes are TRBV6-6 and TRBJ2-3; 9 nucleotides match TRBD2. This specimen was PBMCs, taken before ibrutinib treatment. The sequence was obtained from a human donor with chronic lymphocytic leukemia. CDR3 coding DNA: TGTGCCAGCAGTCCTACAGCGGGAGGCGGCACAGATACGCAGTATTTT. Amino acid sequence: CASSPTAGGGTDTQYF.